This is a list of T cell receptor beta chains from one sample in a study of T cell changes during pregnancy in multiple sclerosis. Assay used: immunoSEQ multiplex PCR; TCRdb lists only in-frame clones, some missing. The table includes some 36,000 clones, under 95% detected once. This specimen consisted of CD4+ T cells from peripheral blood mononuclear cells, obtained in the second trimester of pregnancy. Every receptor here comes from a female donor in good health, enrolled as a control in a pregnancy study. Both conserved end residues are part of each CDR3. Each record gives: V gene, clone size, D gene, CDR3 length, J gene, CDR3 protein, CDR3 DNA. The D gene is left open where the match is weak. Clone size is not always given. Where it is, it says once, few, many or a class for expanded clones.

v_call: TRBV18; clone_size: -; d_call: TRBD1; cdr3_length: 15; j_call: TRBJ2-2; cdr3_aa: CASTYGTGNTGELFF; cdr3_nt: TGTGCCAGCACCTACGGGACAGGGAACACCGGGGAGCTGTTTTTT
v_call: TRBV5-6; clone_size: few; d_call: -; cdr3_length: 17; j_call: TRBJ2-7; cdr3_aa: CASSSGGERGPSYEQYF; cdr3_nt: TGTGCCAGCAGCTCAGGAGGGGAGAGGGGTCCCTCCTACGAGCAGTACTTC
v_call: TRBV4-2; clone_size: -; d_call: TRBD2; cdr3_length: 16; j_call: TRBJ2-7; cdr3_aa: CASSQVGASGRDEQYF; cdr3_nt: TGTGCCAGCAGCCAAGTCGGGGCTAGCGGGCGAGACGAGCAGTACTTC
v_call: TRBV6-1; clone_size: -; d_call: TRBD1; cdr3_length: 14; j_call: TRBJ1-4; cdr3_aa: CASRFRGYNEKLFF; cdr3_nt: TGTGCCAGCAGGTTCAGGGGGTATAATGAAAAACTGTTTTTT
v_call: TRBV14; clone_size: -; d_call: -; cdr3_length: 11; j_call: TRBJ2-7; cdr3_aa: CASPQRYEQYF; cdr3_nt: TGTGCCAGCCCCCAGCGGTACGAGCAGTACTTC
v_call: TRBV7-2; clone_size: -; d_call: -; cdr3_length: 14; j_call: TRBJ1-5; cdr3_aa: CASSYTGANQPQHF; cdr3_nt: TGTGCCAGCAGCTATACCGGAGCGAATCAGCCCCAGCATTTT
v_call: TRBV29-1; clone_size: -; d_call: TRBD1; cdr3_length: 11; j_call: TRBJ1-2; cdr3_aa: CSAHRDSGYTF; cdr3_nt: TGCAGCGCCCATCGGGACAGTGGCTACACCTTC
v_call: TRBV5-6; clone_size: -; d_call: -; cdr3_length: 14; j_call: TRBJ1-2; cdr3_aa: CASSLTGLQDGYTF; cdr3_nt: TGTGCCAGCAGCTTGACGGGGTTGCAGGATGGCTACACCTTC
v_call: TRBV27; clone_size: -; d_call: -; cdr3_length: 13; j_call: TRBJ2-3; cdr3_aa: CASSRDSTDTQYF; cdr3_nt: TGTGCCAGCAGCCGGGACTCCACAGATACGCAGTATTTT
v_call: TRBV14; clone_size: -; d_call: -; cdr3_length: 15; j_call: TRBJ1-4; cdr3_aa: CASSQERLTNEKLFF; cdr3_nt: TGTGCCAGCAGCCAAGAGCGTCTGACTAATGAAAAACTGTTTTTT
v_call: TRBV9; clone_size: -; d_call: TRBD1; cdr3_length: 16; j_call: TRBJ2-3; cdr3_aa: CASSNRDRLSTDTQYF; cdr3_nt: TGTGCCAGCAGCAACCGGGACAGGCTGAGCACAGATACGCAGTATTTT
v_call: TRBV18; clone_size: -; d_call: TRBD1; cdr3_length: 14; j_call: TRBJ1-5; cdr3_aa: CASSYGQGEQPQHF; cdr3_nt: TGTGCCAGCTCATACGGACAGGGCGAGCAGCCCCAGCATTTT
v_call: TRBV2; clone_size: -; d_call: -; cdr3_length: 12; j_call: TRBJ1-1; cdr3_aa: CASKGFNTEAFF; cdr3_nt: TGTGCCAGCAAGGGGTTTAACACTGAAGCTTTCTTT
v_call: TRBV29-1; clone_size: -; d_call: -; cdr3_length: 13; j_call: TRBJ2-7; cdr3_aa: CSVGEGLNYEQYF; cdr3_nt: TGCAGCGTTGGAGAGGGCCTAAACTACGAGCAGTACTTC
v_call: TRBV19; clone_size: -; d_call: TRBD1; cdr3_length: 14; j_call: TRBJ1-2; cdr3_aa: CASIYSGTGNGYTF; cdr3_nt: TGTGCCAGTATTTACTCCGGGACAGGGAATGGCTACACCTTC
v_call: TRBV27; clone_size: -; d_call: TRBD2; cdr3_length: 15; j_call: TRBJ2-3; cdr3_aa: CASSLRRGAPDTQYF; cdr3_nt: TGTGCCAGCAGTTTACGGCGGGGGGCCCCAGATACGCAGTATTTT
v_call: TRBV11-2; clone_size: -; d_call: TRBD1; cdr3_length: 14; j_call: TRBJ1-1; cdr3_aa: CASRLTGQNTEAFF; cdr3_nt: TGTGCCAGCAGGTTGACAGGGCAGAACACTGAAGCTTTCTTT
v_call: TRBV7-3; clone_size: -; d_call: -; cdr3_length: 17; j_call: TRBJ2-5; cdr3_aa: CASSLMGRGNIQETQYF; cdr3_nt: TGTGCCAGCAGCTTAATGGGCAGGGGAAACATTCAAGAGACCCAGTACTTC
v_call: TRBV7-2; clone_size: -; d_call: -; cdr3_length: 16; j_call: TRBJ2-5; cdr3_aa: CASSLGPTTGQETQYF; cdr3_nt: TGTGCCAGCAGCTTAGGGCCAACGACAGGACAAGAGACCCAGTACTTC